This T cell receptor beta chain was sequenced in a study of response to subunit inactivated influenza vaccine. Study-level findings and limits: Each seasonal influenza vaccination recruits few new T cells, the authors suggested.

TCRdb re-analysed the RT-PCR reads in MiXCR, keeping a single row per CDR3 protein. The repertoire holds roughly 570,000 distinct CDR3 sequences, 12% to 15% seen once, with 8.5% to 14% in the top ten. There are many counts of this clonotype. Its antigen is not identified. The source was PBMCs from blood, collected roughly 12 days after vaccination. This receptor was identified in a man aged 45-65 years who received an inactivated influenza vaccine.

The CDR3 DNA sequence: TGTGCCACCGGACTCAATCGAGAGCAGTTCTTC. This sequence encodes CATGLNREQFF. The chain combines TRBV15 with TRBJ2-1, with D perhaps TRBD2 (5 bases). Germline V gene data show CDR1 as LNHNV and CDR2 as YYDKDF (reference sequence). This CDR3 is 11 amino acids long. V was pared by 8 bases and J by 10 bases, with 12 bases between.